Sequencing of this TCR beta chain was carried out in a study of Graves' ophthalmopathy and Graves' hyperthyroidism. This clonotype was counted ten times or more. Amplification targeted the TCR beta CDR3 regions, with RNA transcripts as the source material. HTBI-primed RT-PCR formed the first round, and a multiplex PCR formed the second. MiXCR, applied by TCRdb to the multiplex PCR reads, yields one record per CDR3 protein. In the table there are some 520,000 distinct CDR3 sequences, approximately 15% of which are singletons. From fresh peripheral blood, roughly 9.3 ml in volume, the PBMCs were obtained. This CDR3 is built from 17 residues. Looked up from germline, CDR1 is SGHTA and CDR2 is FQGNSA. Trimming shortened V by 0 bases and J by 0 bases, and 15 bases separated the two germline ends.

The chain is built from TRBV7-2 and TRBJ2-7; maybe TRBD2 (7 bases). This clonotype was sampled from a woman aged 25 to 45 with Graves' ophthalmopathy. Sample: blood. CDR3 nucleotide sequence: TGTGCCAGCAGCTTAGCGGGGGGGCCAGTTTTCTCCTACGAGCAGTACTTC. Encoded protein: CASSLAGGPVFSYEQYF.